This passage covers 2 T cell receptor beta chains from one sample sequenced in a study of blood T cell repertoires in COVID-19. Repertoires were generated with immunoSEQ multiplex PCR, while TCRdb's copy carries only in-frame clones and drops some. Of around 150,000 clones in the sample, 85% were seen once. The sample taken for sequencing was peripheral blood. These receptors were obtained from a human donor with acute or convalescent COVID-19. The donor label of this sample is uncertain.

The chain couples TRBV7-9 to TRBJ1-5; TRBD1 aligns across 7 bases. The CDR3 is made up of 13 amino acids. Germline-derived CDR1 and CDR2 are SEHNR and FQNEAQ (reference sequence). The J segment lost 3 bases and the V segment lost 6 bases, leaving 2 bases of the junction unmatched. The CDR3 protein is CASRGTANQPQHF. In DNA, the CDR3 is TGTGCCAGCAGGGGGACAGCCAATCAGCCCCAGCATTTT.

The chain joins TRBV20-1 to TRBJ1-1; D is unresolved. V dropped 5 bases and J dropped 10 bases, with 14 bases sitting between them. This CDR3 comprises 11 residues. CDR1 is DFQATT and CDR2 is SNEGSKA in the germline V gene (reference sequence). The CDR3 DNA reads as TGCAGTGCTTCCACTGGGCTCGTAGCTTTCTTT. It encodes CSASTGLVAFF.